These 3 T cell receptor beta chains were all obtained from the same sample, sequenced in a study of cytomegalovirus exposure and HLA in healthy donors. Assay: immunoSEQ multiplex PCR; the TCRdb copy retains only in-frame clones and omits some. The table lists a few hundred thousand clones, 86% of them singletons. The sequencing sample was made of PBMCs. Receptors originate from a woman aged 18-29 years in good health and CMV-seronegative.

V gene TRBV30 combines with J gene TRBJ2-1; D is ambiguous. Germline lookup yields CDR1 GTSNPN and CDR2 SVGIG (reference sequence). This CDR3 contains 13 residues. V dropped 1 base and J dropped 6 bases, with 10 bases sitting between them. The CDR3 reads CAWSAGPINEQFF. CDR3 DNA: TGTGCCTGGAGTGCGGGTCCGATCAATGAGCAGTTCTTC.

This rearrangement joins TRBV4-2 to TRBJ1-2; 7 nucleotides line up with TRBD1. The trim removed 1 base at V and 1 base at J, leaving 3 bases unmatched. The CDR3 is 15 residues long. From germline, CDR1 is LGHNA and CDR2 YNFKEQ. The CDR3 is CASSQARGFNYGYTF. CDR3 DNA: TGTGCCAGCAGCCAAGCCAGGGGGTTTAACTATGGCTACACCTTC.

The J gene is TRBJ2-7, the V gene TRBV28; possible D gene TRBD2, 6 bases. Germline V gene sequence: CDR1 MDHEN, CDR2 SYDVKM. The CDR3 contains 16 residues. V lost 6 bases and J lost 1, with 19 bases in between. The CDR3 bases are TGTGCCAGCAGGAAAGGGGCGGGGAAAGGGTCCTACGAGCAGTACTTC. Its translation: CASRKGAGKGSYEQYF.